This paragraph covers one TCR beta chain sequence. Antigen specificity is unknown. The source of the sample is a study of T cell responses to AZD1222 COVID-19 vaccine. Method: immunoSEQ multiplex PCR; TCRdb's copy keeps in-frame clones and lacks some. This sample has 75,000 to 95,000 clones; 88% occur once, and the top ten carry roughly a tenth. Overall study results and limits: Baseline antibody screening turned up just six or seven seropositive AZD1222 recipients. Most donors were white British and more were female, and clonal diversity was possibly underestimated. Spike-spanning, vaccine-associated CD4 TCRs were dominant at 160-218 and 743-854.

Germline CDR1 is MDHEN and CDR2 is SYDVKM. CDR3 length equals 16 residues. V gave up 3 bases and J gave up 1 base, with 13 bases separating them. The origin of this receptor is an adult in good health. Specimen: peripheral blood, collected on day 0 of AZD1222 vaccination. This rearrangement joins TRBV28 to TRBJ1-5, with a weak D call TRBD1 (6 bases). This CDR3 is CASSFSTGRSNQPQHF. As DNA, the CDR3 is TGTGCCAGCAGTTTTTCTACAGGGAGGAGCAATCAGCCCCAGCATTTT.